The 23 T cell receptor beta chains below were found in one sample sequenced in a study of lymphopenia after photon versus proton radiotherapy. Sequencing was performed with immunoSEQ multiplex PCR; in TCRdb, only in-frame clones are kept and a portion is missing. Of under 20,000 clones in the sample, 80% to 95% were seen once. The specimen was peripheral blood, collected from a patient treated with photon-based radiotherapy. These receptors were taken from a man aged 55 to 70 with pancreatic cancer.

J is TRBJ2-5 and V is TRBV25-1; D gene ambiguous. The CDR3 spans 13 residues. CDR1 is MGHDK and CDR2 is SYGVNS in the germline V gene. V lost 6 bases and J 0 bases, leaving 8 bases between the germline ends. CDR3 sequence (DNA): TGTGCCAGCAGCCTAACCCACCAAGAGACCCAGTACTTC. Amino acid sequence: CASSLTHQETQYF.

The rearrangement links TRBV7-9 to TRBJ1-1; 7 bases agree with TRBD1. Unmatched junction bases numbered 3, after V lost 1 base and J lost 7 bases. CDR3 size: 13 residues. The V gene's germline CDR1 is SEHNR and CDR2 FQNEAQ (reference sequence). CDR3 coding DNA: TGTGCCAGCAGCTTAGTTCAGGGGGTTGAAGCTTTCTTT. Its protein is CASSLVQGVEAFF.

This clone showed up just once. This chain links TRBV19 with TRBJ1-2; D might be TRBD1 (6 bases). The germline gives CDR1 LNHDA, CDR2 SQIVND (reference sequence). This CDR3 contains 14 residues. V lost 3 bases and J 7 bases, leaving 15 bases between the germline ends. Here the CDR3 reads CASSIFDGGGGYTF. The CDR3 DNA reads TGTGCCAGTAGTATTTTCGATGGAGGGGGTGGCTACACCTTC.

CDR3 amino acids: CASTPTGRGVVDNEQFF. DNA of the CDR3: TGTGCCAGCACCCCGACGGGGCGGGGGGTTGTTGACAATGAGCAGTTCTTC. This sequence joins TRBV5-6 and TRBJ2-1, with 8 bases matching TRBD2. The junction had 16 bases not matched to a gene; V was cut back by 6 bases and J by 5 bases. The CDR3 extends over 17 amino acids. The germline V gene has CDR1 SGHDT and CDR2 YYEEEE.

The chain carries TRBV12-5 and TRBJ2-3; D is perhaps TRBD1 (6 bases). Germline CDR1 LGHNT, CDR2 FRNRAP. V lost 0 bases and J lost 2, with 18 bases in between. The CDR3 spans 18 residues. For the CDR3, the DNA is TGTGCTAGTGGTTTGGTACGAGGTAGCGAGGGACACACAGATACGCAGTATTTT. It translates to CASGLVRGSEGHTDTQYF. Complete variable domain (other parts from reference TRBV12-5 and TRBJ2-3): DARVTQTPRHKVTEMGQEVTMRCQPILGHNTVFWYRQTMMQGLELLAYFRNRAPLDDSGMPKDRFSAEMPDATLATLKIQPSEPRDSAVYFCASGLVRGSEGHTDTQYFGPGTRLTVL.

The chain has TRBV19 and TRBJ2-3, with a tentative D call TRBD1 (5 bases). The germline CDR1 and CDR2 sequences are LNHDA and SQIVND (reference sequence). The CDR3 length is 15 residues. The germline V and J ends were trimmed by 10 bases and 2 bases, with 19 bases remaining between them. The CDR3 coding sequence is TGTGCCACCTCCCGGTCGAACGGACACACAGATACGCAGTATTTT. The encoded protein is CATSRSNGHTDTQYF.

This chain links TRBV19 with TRBJ2-1, with D hard to call. Germline values: CDR1 LNHDA, CDR2 SQIVND (reference sequence). The CDR3 spans 15 residues. V was shortened by 1 base and J by 3 bases, with 10 bases between the two germline ends. CDR3 amino acids: CASSIVPSGYNEQFF. CDR3 DNA: TGTGCCAGTAGTATAGTTCCTTCGGGCTACAATGAGCAGTTCTTC.

The V and J genes are TRBV11-2 and TRBJ2-3; TRBD1 or TRBD2 may be the D gene (5 bases each). The CDR3 sequence is 13 residues long. Germline V CDR1 and CDR2: SGHAT, FQNNGV. The germline V and J ends were trimmed by 1 base and 4 bases, with 6 bases remaining between them. CDR3 nucleotide sequence: TGTGCCAGCAGCTTAGCGGGGCCAGATACGCAGTATTTT. Residues: CASSLAGPDTQYF.

On this clone itself: One junction end does not reproduce the germline sequence, and a read error may be involved. Here the CDR3 DNA reads TGTGCCAGCAGCTTGCGGGGTACTGAAGCTTTCTTT. Its translation: CASSLRGTEAFF. The V and J genes are TRBV5-1 and TRBJ1-1; unclear D gene. This CDR3 region has 12 residues. In germline, CDR1 is SGHRS, CDR2 YFSETQ. Drawing the rest from reference TRBV5-1 and TRBJ1-1, the complete variable domain is KAGVTQTPRYLIKTRGQQVTLSCSPISGHRSVSWYQQTPGQGLQFLFEYFSETQRNKGNFPGRFSGRQFSNSRSEMNVSTLELGDSALYLCASSLRGTEAFFGQGTRLTVV.

The gene calls are TRBV18 and TRBJ1-5; TRBD1 matches at 7 bases. After removal of 6 bases from V and 5 bases from J, the junction contained 4 bases not matched to a gene. Germline values: CDR1 KGHSH, CDR2 LQKENI. This CDR3 comprises 13 residues. Here the CDR3 reads CASSKGADQPQHF. In DNA, the CDR3 is TGTGCCAGCTCTAAGGGGGCGGATCAGCCCCAGCATTTT.

This clone showed up just a few times. The chain couples TRBV30 to TRBJ1-5; D is unresolved. The CDR3 runs 13 residues. Germline V gene sequence: CDR1 GTSNPN, CDR2 SVGIG (reference sequence). Deletions cut 0 bases from V and 4 bases from J, with 7 bases between. For the CDR3, the DNA is TGTGCCTGGAGTGTGGGAGGAAATCAGCCCCAGCATTTT. As protein: CAWSVGGNQPQHF.

The V and J genes are TRBV6-1 and TRBJ1-2; weak D call: TRBD1 (5 bases). V was clipped by 2 bases and J by 2 bases, with 6 bases between them. The CDR3 sequence is 13 residues long. Germline V CDR1 and CDR2: MNHNS, SASEGT. The CDR3 DNA sequence: TGTGCCAGCAGTGAATGGGGGAACTATGGCTACACCTTC. The encoded protein is CASSEWGNYGYTF.

The gene calls are TRBV5-4 and TRBJ1-4; a possible D gene is TRBD1 (5 bases). Germline CDR1 and CDR2: SGHNT and YYREEE (reference sequence). The CDR3 totals 14 residues. V lost 4 bases and J 5 bases, leaving 12 bases between the germline ends. CDR3 residues: CASSTARENEKLFF. CDR3 DNA: TGTGCCAGCAGCACGGCCAGGGAGAATGAAAAACTGTTTTTT.

The rearrangement joins TRBV5-1 to TRBJ2-3, with D perhaps TRBD2 (5 bases). V was trimmed by 1 base and J by 7 bases, leaving 16 bases between them. The CDR3 sequence is 15 residues long. CDR1 is SGHRS, CDR2 YFSETQ, per germline. The DNA for the CDR3 is TGCGCCAGCAGCTTGTTACTAGGTGGTTCCCATACGCAGTATTTT. Protein product: CASSLLLGGSHTQYF.

V usage is TRBV6-6 and J usage is TRBJ1-2, with 10 bases aligning to TRBD1. Losses at the gene ends were 6 bases for V and 7 bases for J; bases not matched to a gene: 5. The CDR3 contains 13 residues. Germline lookup yields CDR1 MNHNY and CDR2 SVGAGI (reference sequence). The CDR3 loop reads CASSQTGGSGYTF. The CDR3, as DNA: TGTGCCAGCAGCCAGACAGGGGGCAGTGGCTACACCTTC.

The chain is built from TRBV7-2 and TRBJ2-1; D may match TRBD1 or TRBD2 (5 bases each). Germline CDR1 SGHTA, CDR2 FQGNSA. V lost 1 base and J 7 bases, leaving 8 bases between the germline ends. The CDR3 has 13 amino acids. In DNA, the CDR3 is TGTGCCAGCAGCTTAGGTTGGGGGAATGAGCAGTTCTTC. Translating gives CASSLGWGNEQFF.

This clone occurred a few times. The chain recombines TRBV14 with TRBJ1-1; D uncertain. The length of the CDR3 is 13 residues. Germline V gene sequence: CDR1 SGHDN, CDR2 FVKESK. Trimming cost V 1 base and J 0 bases, with 3 bases left between them. The CDR3 DNA reads TGTGCCAGCAGCCAAGGGATGAACACTGAAGCTTTCTTT. It translates to CASSQGMNTEAFF.

This chain links TRBV13 with TRBJ2-5; possible D gene TRBD2, 6 bases. V lost 5 bases and J 0 bases, leaving 13 bases between the germline ends. Germline values: CDR1 PRHDT, CDR2 FYEKMQ (reference sequence). This CDR3 region has 15 residues. The CDR3 sequence: CASSLSGLYQETQYF. CDR3 nucleotides: TGTGCCAGCAGCCTTTCGGGACTCTACCAAGAGACCCAGTACTTC.

This chain links TRBV6-5 with TRBJ2-7; D uncertain. Germline assignment: CDR1 MNHEY and CDR2 SVGAGI. V lost 8 bases and J 3 bases, leaving 8 bases between the germline ends. CDR3 length: 11 residues. CDR3 in amino acids: CASRRNYEQYF. CDR3 in DNA: TGTGCCAGCCGACGGAACTACGAGCAGTACTTC.

This clone was observed once. V gene TRBV6-1 combines with J gene TRBJ2-1, with 9 positions matching TRBD1. Germline V lookup: CDR1 MNHNS, CDR2 SASEGT. After removal of 8 bases from V and 4 bases from J, the junction contained 9 bases not matched to a gene. The CDR3 spans 15 residues. The CDR3 is CASGPQGAQYNEQFF. For the CDR3, the DNA is TGTGCCAGCGGGCCACAGGGGGCGCAGTACAATGAGCAGTTCTTC.

The chain links TRBV2 to TRBJ1-5; possibly TRBD1 for D (6 bases). The germline V gene has CDR1 SNHLY and CDR2 FYNNEI. V lost 6 bases and J 7 bases, leaving 10 bases between the germline ends. CDR3 length: 12 amino acids. The CDR3 nucleotides are TGTGCCAGCAGGGAGGGACAACAGCCCCAGCATTTT. It encodes CASREGQQPQHF. Combining the CDR3 with reference TRBV2 and TRBJ1-5 gives the whole variable domain EPEVTQTPSHQVTQMGQEVILRCVPISNHLYFYWYRQILGQKVEFLVSFYNNEISEKSEIFDDQFSVERPDGSNFTLKIRSTKLEDSAMYFCASREGQQPQHFGDGTRLSIL.

V usage is TRBV9 and J usage is TRBJ2-2; a weak D match, TRBD2 (5 bases). This CDR3 spans 16 amino acids. V was pared by 4 bases and J by 2 bases, with 15 bases between. Germline V gives CDR1 SGDLS, CDR2 YYNGEE. The CDR3 DNA follows: TGTGCCAGCAGCCAAAGTGTGACTATCAACACCGGGGAGCTGTTTTTT. Translated, it gives CASSQSVTINTGELFF.

The chain couples TRBV19 to TRBJ1-4; 12 positions agree with TRBD1. Germline CDR1 is LNHDA and CDR2 is SQIVND (reference sequence). The J segment lost 2 bases and the V segment lost 3 bases, leaving 7 bases of the junction unmatched. This CDR3 contains 18 residues. The CDR3 loop reads CASSMGQGAFRTNEKLFF. The CDR3 DNA is TGTGCCAGTAGTATGGGACAGGGGGCGTTTCGCACTAATGAAAAACTGTTTTTT.